Reported below is one TCR beta chain. As yet, its antigen is unknown. This sample is part of a study of cytomegalovirus exposure and HLA in healthy donors. General study results and limits: Upon later analysis, HLA-associated TCR beta chains proved more clonally expanded than other, equally common chains. In vitro experiments confirmed that a few CMV-associated chains were specific for CMV antigens.

The PCR had 60 Vbeta and 13 Jbeta primers. Authors' data handling: Approximately 9.9 million shared chains were among the approximately 76 million unique TCR beta chains that a later analysis counted. Measured with immunoSEQ multiplex PCR; TCRdb has only the in-frame clones, and not every one. Clone size and the V and J calls come from that table; the DNA yielded D and trimming. This specimen shows around 140,000 clones; the ten leading clones hold 2.2%. This TCR came from a woman between 18 and 29 years old in good health and CMV-seronegative. The specimen sequenced was PBMCs.

CDR3 nucleotides: TGTGCCAGCTCGCCGGCAGGGGGCCCTGGGACCTACGAGCAGTACGTC. As protein: CASSPAGGPGTYEQYV. The chain is built from TRBV18 and TRBJ2-7; 8 positions match TRBD1. With 6 bases clipped from V and 2 bases from J, the junction kept 12 bases outside the gene matches. There are 16 residues in the CDR3. The germline gives CDR1 KGHSH, CDR2 LQKENI.